This TCR beta chain was sequenced in a study of CD8+CD57+ T cells in acquired aplastic anemia. On the study more broadly: Sequencing produced an average of roughly 11 million reads per healthy donor for CD4+ cells.

Investigators profiled TCR beta VDJ and CDR3 from genomic DNA template. In TCRdb, the reads were re-called with MiXCR into one record per CDR3 protein. The profile shows 50,000 to 70,000 distinct CDR3 sequences, over 45% of them singletons. Sequences were obtained from sorted CD4+, CD8+, or CD8+CD57+ T cells (not recorded which) from PBMCs. The receptor was derived from a human donor in good health, serving as a control.

The CDR3 DNA sequence: TGTGCCAGCAGTTTGTCGGGGGTAGCTTTCTTT. It specifies CASSLSGVAFF. The chain couples TRBV12-3 or TRBV12-4 to TRBJ1-1, with a possible D match to TRBD1 (5 bases). The CDR3 runs 11 residues. V dropped 3 bases and J dropped 10 bases, with 9 bases sitting between them.